The 7 T cell receptor beta chains below were found in one sample sequenced in a study of memory CD8 T cells in hepatitis C reinfection. Sequenced by immunoSEQ multiplex PCR; TCRdb stores in-frame clones only, minus some. The table includes 44,000 or so clones, around 89% detected once. Regarding time point: peak reinfection, 3 to 8 weeks after reinfection detection. The sorted cells went straight to TCR sequencing with no prior in vitro expansion. Material for sequencing was naive CD8+ T cells sorted from blood. The receptors here all came from a man aged 18 to 35 with hepatitis C virus infection.

V gene TRBV28 combines with J gene TRBJ2-4; D ambiguous. CDR1 and CDR2 from the germline V gene are MDHEN and SYDVKM. Trimming took off 6 bases at V and 0 bases at J, with 9 bases between the two ends. This CDR3 has 14 amino acids. The CDR3 region has the DNA TGTGCCAGCAGCCAGGATCTAGCCAAAAACATTCAGTACTTC. Translation: CASSQDLAKNIQYF.

This clone was counted once. This chain links TRBV7-9 with TRBJ2-5; TRBD2 aligns across 7 bases. This CDR3 comprises 13 residues. From germline, CDR1 is SEHNR and CDR2 FQNEAQ (reference sequence). V dropped 4 bases and J dropped 3; count of bases not matched to a gene: 2. The DNA for the CDR3 is TGTGCCAGCAGCTCAGGACTAGAAGAGACCCAGTACTTC. The encoded protein is CASSSGLEETQYF.

This chain uses TRBV7-3 with TRBJ1-1; 7 bases fit TRBD1. CDR3 size: 16 residues. Germline CDR1 is SGHTA and CDR2 is FQGTGA. Trimming took 6 bases from V and 3 from J; bases not matched to a gene: 13. The DNA for the CDR3 is TGTGCCAGCAGAGCAGGGGGTTATGAAAGCTACACTGAAGCTTTCTTT. Residues: CASRAGGYESYTEAFF.

The chain joins TRBV4-1 to TRBJ1-4; D is perhaps TRBD1 (6 bases). Trimming shortened V by 0 bases and J by 4 bases, and 9 bases separated the two germline ends. This CDR3 contains 15 residues. From germline, CDR1 is MGHRA and CDR2 YSYEKL. The DNA of the CDR3 is TGCGCCAGCAGCCAAGATCAGGGGTATAATGAAAAACTGTTTTTT. Protein sequence: CASSQDQGYNEKLFF.

The chain uses TRBV5-1 and TRBJ1-6; 7 bases match TRBD1. CDR1 is SGHRS, CDR2 YFSETQ, per germline. Unmatched junction bases numbered 5, after V lost 4 bases and J lost 7 bases. The CDR3 has 14 residues. CDR3 nucleotide sequence: TGCGCCAGCAGCAAAGGGACAGACAATTCACCCCTCCACTTT. It encodes CASSKGTDNSPLHF.

This chain joins TRBV27 and TRBJ1-4, with TRBD1 matching over 10 bases. After removal of 1 base from V and 8 bases from J, the junction contained 4 bases not matched to a gene. The CDR3 spans 15 residues. CDR1 and CDR2 (germline): MNHEY, SMNVEV (reference sequence). CDR3 coding DNA: TGTGCCAGCAGTTTATGGACAGGGGGAGGCGAAAAACTGTTTTTT. This gives the protein CASSLWTGGGEKLFF.

This chain uses TRBV7-9 with TRBJ2-7; the D is unclear. The V and J ends lost 5 bases and 1 base respectively, with 12 bases between them. Per the germline V gene, CDR1 is SEHNR and CDR2 is FQNEAQ (reference sequence). The CDR3 runs to 14 residues. The DNA of the CDR3 is TGTGCCAGCAGCCCCCCCGGTCGTTCCTACGAGCAGTACTTC. Encoded protein: CASSPPGRSYEQYF.